The clone carrying this T cell receptor beta chain was recorded at least ten times. Germline V lookup: CDR1 SGHRS, CDR2 YFSETQ. CDR3 length: 14 amino acids. Deletions cut 5 bases from V and 1 base from J, with 10 bases between. A single record per CDR3 protein comes from TCRdb applying MiXCR to the 5' RACE reads. The table shows 55,000 or so distinct CDR3 sequences, with roughly 7.3% occurring only once. The data originate from a study of CD8 T cells in ankylosing spondylitis. The specimen sequenced was blood, either unsorted or a sorted T cell fraction (not recorded which). The chain couples TRBV5-1 to TRBJ2-1, with D unclear. This receptor was taken from a female donor with ankylosing spondylitis or in good health (not recorded which). In DNA form, the CDR3 reads TGCGCCAGCAGAATATCCACTTCCTACAATGAGCAGTTCTTC. It codes for CASRISTSYNEQFF.